This TCR beta chain emerged from a study of lymphopenia after photon versus proton radiotherapy. The study, taken as a whole, reports: Post-nadir diversity loss with photons came from oligoclonal expansion, particularly CD8+ Temra cells. Post-nadir TCR diversity decline inversely tracked overall survival among those who died. Under photons, naive T cells and diversity fell while effector/memory populations rose.

As regards this clone: The antigen remains undetermined.

V was trimmed by 5 bases and J by 3 bases, leaving 6 bases between them. CDR3 length equals 11 residues. Germline V gives CDR1 SQVTM, CDR2 ANQGSEA. Sequencing was performed with immunoSEQ multiplex PCR; in TCRdb, only in-frame clones are kept and a portion is missing. The sample shows around 28,000 clones, around 81% of them seen only once. The source is a man aged 50-60 years with gastric cancer. Material: peripheral blood, obtained from a patient treated with photon-based radiotherapy. This chain uses TRBV29-1 with TRBJ2-3, with D uncertain. The CDR3, as DNA: TGCAGCGTTTGGCGTACAGATACGCAGTATTTT. It is translated as CSVWRTDTQYF.